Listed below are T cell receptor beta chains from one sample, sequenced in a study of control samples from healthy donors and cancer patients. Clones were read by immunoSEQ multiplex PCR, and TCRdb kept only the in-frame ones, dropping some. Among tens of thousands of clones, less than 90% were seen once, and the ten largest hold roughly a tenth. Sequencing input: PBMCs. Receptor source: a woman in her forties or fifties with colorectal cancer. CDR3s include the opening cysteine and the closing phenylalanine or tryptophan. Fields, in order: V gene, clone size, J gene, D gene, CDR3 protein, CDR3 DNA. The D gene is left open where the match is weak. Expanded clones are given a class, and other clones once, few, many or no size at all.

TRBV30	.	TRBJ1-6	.	CAWSDTNSPLHF	TGTGCCTGGAGTGACACAAATTCACCCCTCCACTTT
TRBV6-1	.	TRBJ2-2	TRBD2	CASSEVAGAGELFF	TGTGCCAGCAGTGAGGTAGCGGGGGCCGGGGAGCTGTTTTTT
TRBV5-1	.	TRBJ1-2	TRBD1	CASSSGQGQYGYTF	TGCGCCAGCAGCTCCGGACAGGGTCAGTATGGCTACACCTTC
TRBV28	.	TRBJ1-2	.	CASNRRIYGYTF	TGTGCCAGCAACCGGAGAATCTATGGCTACACCTTC
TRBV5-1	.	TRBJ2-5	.	CASSGGPAQATQYF	TGCGCCAGCAGCGGAGGACCCGCCCAAGCGACCCAGTACTTC
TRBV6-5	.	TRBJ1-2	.	CASKSSGLGYTF	TGTGCCAGCAAGTCTTCGGGCCTCGGCTACACCTTC
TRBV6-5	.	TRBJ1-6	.	CASSPGQNSPLHF	TGTGCCAGCAGTCCGGGACAAAATTCACCCCTCCACTTT
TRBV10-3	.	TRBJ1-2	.	CAIKLKDGNYGYTF	TGTGCCATCAAGTTAAAGGACGGCAACTATGGCTACACCTTC
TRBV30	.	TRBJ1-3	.	CAWSPGMEGNTIYF	TGTGCCTGGAGTCCCGGGATGGAGGGAAACACCATATATTTT
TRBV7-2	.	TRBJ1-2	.	CASSGSARGGYTF	TGTGCCAGCAGCGGTTCGGCCCGGGGTGGCTACACCTTC
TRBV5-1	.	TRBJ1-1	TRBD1	CASSPRDRVWNTEAFF	TGCGCCAGCAGCCCCCGGGACAGGGTATGGAACACTGAAGCTTTCTTT
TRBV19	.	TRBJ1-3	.	CASSIFGDTGNTIYF	TGTGCCAGTAGTATATTCGGGGACACTGGAAACACCATATATTTT
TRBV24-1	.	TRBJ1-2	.	CATSDLSVNYGYTF	TGTGCCACCAGTGATTTAAGCGTAAACTATGGCTACACCTTC
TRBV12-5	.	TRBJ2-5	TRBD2	CASDSGTSGVLQETQYF	TGTGCTAGTGACTCCGGGACTAGCGGGGTCTTACAGGAGACCCAGTACTTC
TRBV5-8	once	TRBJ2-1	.	CASIVGDNHNEQFF	TGTGCCAGCATCGTGGGGGACAACCACAATGAGCAGTTCTTC
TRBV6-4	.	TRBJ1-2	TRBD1	CASRDREGGYTF	TGTGCCAGCCGGGACAGGGAAGGCGGCTACACCTTC
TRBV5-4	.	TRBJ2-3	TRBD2	CASSPGTSGGRDTQYF	TGTGCCAGCAGCCCCGGGACTAGCGGGGGTAGAGATACGCAGTATTTT
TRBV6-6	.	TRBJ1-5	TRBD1	CASSIGQVRQPQHF	TGTGCCAGCAGCATCGGACAGGTTAGACAGCCCCAGCATTTT
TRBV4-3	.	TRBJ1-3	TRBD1	CASSQEGQGGSGNTIYF	TGCGCCAGCAGCCAAGAAGGGCAGGGGGGCTCTGGAAACACCATATATTTT
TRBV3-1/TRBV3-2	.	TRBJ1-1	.	CASSQEYRNTEAFF	TGTGCCAGCAGCCAGGAATACAGGAACACTGAAGCTTTCTTT
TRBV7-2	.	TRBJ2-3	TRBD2	CASSFRLAGGLVDTQYF	TGTGCCAGCAGCTTTAGGCTAGCGGGGGGGCTGGTAGATACGCAGTATTTT
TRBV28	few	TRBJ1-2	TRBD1	CASSLSGTGVGDGYTF	TGTGCCAGCAGTTTATCCGGGACAGGGGTGGGGGACGGCTACACCTTC
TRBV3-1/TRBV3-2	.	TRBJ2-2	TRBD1	CASSQTGGGGELFF	TGTGCCAGCAGCCAGACAGGGGGCGGCGGGGAGCTGTTTTTT
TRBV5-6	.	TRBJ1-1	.	CASSLTWVGNTEAFF	TGTGCCAGCAGCTTGACGTGGGTTGGGAACACTGAAGCTTTCTTT
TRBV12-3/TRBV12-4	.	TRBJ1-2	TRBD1	CASNPGQGGYTF	TGTGCCAGCAACCCGGGACAGGGTGGCTACACCTTC
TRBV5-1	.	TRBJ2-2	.	CASSRGTNTGELFF	TGCGCCAGCTCTCGGGGGACCAACACCGGGGAGCTGTTTTTT
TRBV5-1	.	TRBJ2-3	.	CASSLIGGDTQYF	TGCGCCAGCAGCTTAATCGGGGGAGATACGCAGTATTTT
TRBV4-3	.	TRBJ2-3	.	CASSRGQDDTQYF	TGCGCCAGCAGCCGGGGGCAGGATGATACGCAGTATTTT
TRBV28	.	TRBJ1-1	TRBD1	CASSLGQTYTEAFF	TGTGCCAGCAGTTTGGGACAGACCTACACTGAAGCTTTCTTT
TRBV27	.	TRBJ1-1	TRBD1	CASSSGQGGDTEAFF	TGTGCCAGCAGTTCCGGACAGGGGGGTGACACTGAAGCTTTCTTT
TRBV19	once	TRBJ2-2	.	CASAAGWNTGELFF	TGTGCCTCCGCGGCGGGGTGGAACACCGGGGAGCTGTTTTTT
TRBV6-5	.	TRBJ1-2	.	CASSYAQGYTF	TGTGCCAGCAGTTACGCGCAAGGCTACACCTTC
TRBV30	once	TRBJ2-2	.	CACGRHTGELFF	TGTGCCTGTGGTCGGCACACCGGGGAGCTGTTTTTT
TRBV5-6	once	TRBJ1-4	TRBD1	CASSFTGTGNEKLFF	TGTGCCAGCAGCTTTACCGGGACAGGGAATGAAAAACTGTTTTTT
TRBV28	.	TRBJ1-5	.	CASSNVDFNQPQHF	TGTGCCAGCAGTAACGTTGATTTTAATCAGCCCCAGCATTTT
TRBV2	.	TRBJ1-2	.	CASTAGHYGYTF	TGTGCCAGCACGGCAGGCCACTATGGCTACACCTTC
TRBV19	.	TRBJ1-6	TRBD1	CASRGQGAKDSPLHF	TGTGCCAGTAGAGGACAGGGGGCGAAGGATTCACCCCTCCACTTT
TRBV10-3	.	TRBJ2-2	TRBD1	CAISGTGGDTGELFF	TGTGCCATCAGCGGGACAGGGGGCGACACCGGGGAGCTGTTTTTT
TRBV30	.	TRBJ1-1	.	CAWSESRAQPTEAFF	TGTGCCTGGAGTGAGTCCAGGGCGCAGCCGACTGAAGCTTTCTTT
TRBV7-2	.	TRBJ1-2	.	CASSPLKNGGRYGYTF	TGTGCCAGCAGCCCCTTGAAGAACGGAGGCCGCTATGGCTACACCTTC
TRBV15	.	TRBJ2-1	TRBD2	CATSRGGLGRRDNEQFF	TGTGCCACCAGCAGGGGGGGGTTAGGCCGACGTGACAATGAGCAGTTCTTC
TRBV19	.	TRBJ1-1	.	CASSIVGQTNTEAFF	TGTGCCAGTAGTATCGTTGGACAGACGAACACTGAAGCTTTCTTT
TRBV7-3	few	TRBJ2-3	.	CASSSRAGTTDTQYF	TGTGCCAGCAGCTCCCGGGCAGGGACCACAGATACGCAGTATTTT
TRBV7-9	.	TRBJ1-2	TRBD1	CASSPRDSLGSYTF	TGTGCCAGCAGCCCACGGGACAGTCTGGGCAGCTACACCTTC
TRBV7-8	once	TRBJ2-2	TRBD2	CASSLLTSGGGELFF	TGTGCCAGCAGCCTGCTGACTAGCGGGGGCGGGGAGCTGTTTTTT
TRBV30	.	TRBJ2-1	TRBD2	CAWRRGGNEQFF	TGTGCCTGGAGGCGGGGGGGCAATGAGCAGTTCTTC
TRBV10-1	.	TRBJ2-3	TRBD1	CATRRDRNTDTQYF	TGCGCCACCCGACGGGACAGGAACACAGATACGCAGTATTTT
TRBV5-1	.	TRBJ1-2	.	CASSSFPGQGAEYGYTF	TGCGCCAGCAGCTCGTTTCCGGGACAAGGGGCGGAATATGGCTACACCTTC
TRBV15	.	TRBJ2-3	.	CATRPAPDTRTDTQYF	TGTGCCACCAGGCCTGCCCCCGACACCCGCACAGATACGCAGTATTTT
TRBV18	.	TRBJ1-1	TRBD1	CASSRGTGENTEAFF	TGTGCCAGCTCACGGGGGACAGGGGAGAACACTGAAGCTTTCTTT
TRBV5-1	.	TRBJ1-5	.	CASSLDGDSNQPQHF	TGCGCCAGCAGCTTGGATGGAGATAGCAATCAGCCCCAGCATTTT
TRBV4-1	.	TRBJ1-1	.	CASSEAPDTMLGFF	TGCGCCAGCAGCGAAGCCCCGGACACTATGCTTGGTTTCTTT
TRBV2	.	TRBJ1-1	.	CASSVRPDTEAFF	TGTGCCAGCAGTGTACGACCCGACACTGAAGCTTTCTTT
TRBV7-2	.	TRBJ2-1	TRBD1	CASRLGQGINEQFF	TGTGCCAGCAGATTGGGACAGGGGATCAATGAGCAGTTCTTC
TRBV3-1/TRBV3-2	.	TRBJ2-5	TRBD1	CASSDRGAGETQYF	TGTGCCAGCAGCGACAGGGGGGCGGGGGAGACCCAGTACTTC